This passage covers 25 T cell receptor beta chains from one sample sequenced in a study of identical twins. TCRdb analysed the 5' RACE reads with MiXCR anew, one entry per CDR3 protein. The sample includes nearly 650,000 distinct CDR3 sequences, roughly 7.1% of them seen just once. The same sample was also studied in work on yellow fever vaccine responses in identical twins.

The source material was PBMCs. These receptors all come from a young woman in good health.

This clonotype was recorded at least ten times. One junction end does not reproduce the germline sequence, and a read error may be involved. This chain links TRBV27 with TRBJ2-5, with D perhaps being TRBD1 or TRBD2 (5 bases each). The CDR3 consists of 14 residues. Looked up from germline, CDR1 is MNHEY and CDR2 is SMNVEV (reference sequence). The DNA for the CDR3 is TGTGCCAGCAGTTTATCGGGGGTTCAAGAGAGCCAGTACTTC. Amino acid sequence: CASSLSGVQESQYF.

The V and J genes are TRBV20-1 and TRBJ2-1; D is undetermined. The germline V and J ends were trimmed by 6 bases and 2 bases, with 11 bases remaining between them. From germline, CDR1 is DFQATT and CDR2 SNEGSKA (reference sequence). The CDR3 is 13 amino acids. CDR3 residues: CSAPSMAYNEQFF. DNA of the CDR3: TGCAGTGCCCCCTCTATGGCCTACAATGAGCAGTTCTTC.

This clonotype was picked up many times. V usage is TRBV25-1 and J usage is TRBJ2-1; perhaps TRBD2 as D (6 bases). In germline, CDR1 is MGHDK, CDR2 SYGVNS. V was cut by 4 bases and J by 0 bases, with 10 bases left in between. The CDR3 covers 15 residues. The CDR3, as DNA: TGTGCCAGCAGTGGCGGGATTAGCTCCTACAATGAGCAGTTCTTC. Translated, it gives CASSGGISSYNEQFF. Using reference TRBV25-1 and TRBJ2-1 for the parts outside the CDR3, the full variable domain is EADIYQTPRYLVIGTGKKITLECSQTMGHDKMYWYQQDPGMELHLIHYSYGVNSTEKGDLSSESTVSRIRTEHFPLTLESARPSHTSQYLCASSGGISSYNEQFFGPGTRLTVL.

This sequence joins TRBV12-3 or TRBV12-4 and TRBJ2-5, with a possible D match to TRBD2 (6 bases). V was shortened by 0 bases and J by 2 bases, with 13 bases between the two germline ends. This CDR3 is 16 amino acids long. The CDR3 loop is CASSLAVAGIQETQYF. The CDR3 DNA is TGTGCCAGCAGTTTAGCGGTTGCGGGGATACAAGAGACCCAGTACTTC.

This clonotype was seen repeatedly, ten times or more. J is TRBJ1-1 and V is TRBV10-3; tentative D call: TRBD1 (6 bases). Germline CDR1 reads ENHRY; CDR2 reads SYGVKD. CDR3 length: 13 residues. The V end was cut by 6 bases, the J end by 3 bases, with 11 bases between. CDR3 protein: CAISPQGYTEAFF. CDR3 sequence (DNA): TGTGCCATCAGCCCCCAGGGGTACACTGAAGCTTTCTTT.

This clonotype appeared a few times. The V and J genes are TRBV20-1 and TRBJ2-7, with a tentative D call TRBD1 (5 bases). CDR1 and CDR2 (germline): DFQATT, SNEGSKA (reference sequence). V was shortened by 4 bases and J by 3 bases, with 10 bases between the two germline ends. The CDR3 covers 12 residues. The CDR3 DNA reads TGCAGTGCTAAAACCCAGGGCTACGAGCAGTACGTC. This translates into CSAKTQGYEQYV.

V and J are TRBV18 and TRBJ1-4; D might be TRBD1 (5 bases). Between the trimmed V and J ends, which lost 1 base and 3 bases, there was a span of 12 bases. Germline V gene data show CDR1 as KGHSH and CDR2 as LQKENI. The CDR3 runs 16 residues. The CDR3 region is CASSPQLGAANEKLFF. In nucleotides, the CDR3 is TGTGCCAGCTCACCACAACTCGGGGCAGCTAATGAAAAACTGTTTTTT. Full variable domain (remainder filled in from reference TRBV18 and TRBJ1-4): NAGVMQNPRHLVRRRGQEARLRCSPMKGHSHVYWYRQLPEEGLKFMVYLQKENIIDESGMPKERFSAEFPKEGPSILRIQQVVRGDSAAYFCASSPQLGAANEKLFFGSGTQLSVL.

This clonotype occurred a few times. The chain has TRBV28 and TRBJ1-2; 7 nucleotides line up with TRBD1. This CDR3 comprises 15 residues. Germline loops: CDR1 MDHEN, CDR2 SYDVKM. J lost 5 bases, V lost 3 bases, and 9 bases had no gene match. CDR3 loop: CASSLRDRATYGYTF. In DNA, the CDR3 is TGTGCCAGCAGTTTGAGAGACAGGGCCACTTATGGCTACACCTTC.

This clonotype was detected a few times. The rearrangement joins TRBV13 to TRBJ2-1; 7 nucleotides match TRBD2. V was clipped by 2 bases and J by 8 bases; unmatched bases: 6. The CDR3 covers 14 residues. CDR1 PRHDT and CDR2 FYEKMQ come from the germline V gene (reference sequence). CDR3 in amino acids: CASSLWGGSHEQFF. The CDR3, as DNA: TGTGCCAGCAGCTTATGGGGGGGTTCCCATGAGCAGTTCTTC. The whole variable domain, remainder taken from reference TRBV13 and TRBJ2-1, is AAGVIQSPRHLIKEKRETATLKCYPIPRHDTVYWYQQGPGQDPQFLISFYEKMQSDKGSIPDRFSAQQFSDYHSELNMSSLELGDSALYFCASSLWGGSHEQFFGPGTRLTVL.

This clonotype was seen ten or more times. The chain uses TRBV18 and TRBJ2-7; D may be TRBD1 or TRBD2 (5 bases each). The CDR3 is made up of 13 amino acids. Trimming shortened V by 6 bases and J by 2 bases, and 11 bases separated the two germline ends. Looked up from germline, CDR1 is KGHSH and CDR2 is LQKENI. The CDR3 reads CASSGTGPYEQYF. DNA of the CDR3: TGTGCCAGCTCCGGGACGGGCCCCTACGAGCAGTACTTC.

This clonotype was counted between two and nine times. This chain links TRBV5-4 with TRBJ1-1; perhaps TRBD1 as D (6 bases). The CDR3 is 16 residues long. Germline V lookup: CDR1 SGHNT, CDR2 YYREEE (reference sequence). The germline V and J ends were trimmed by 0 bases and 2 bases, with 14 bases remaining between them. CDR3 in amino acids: CASSLATGLRNTEAFF. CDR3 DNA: TGTGCCAGCAGCTTGGCTACAGGGTTACGAAACACTGAAGCTTTCTTT.

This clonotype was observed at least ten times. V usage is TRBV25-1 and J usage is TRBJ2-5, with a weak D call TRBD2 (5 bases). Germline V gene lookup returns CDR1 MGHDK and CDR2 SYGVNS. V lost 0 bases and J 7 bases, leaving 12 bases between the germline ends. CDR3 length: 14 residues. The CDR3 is CASSEYVTSGTQYF. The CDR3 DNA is TGTGCCAGCAGTGAATATGTTACTAGTGGGACCCAGTACTTC.

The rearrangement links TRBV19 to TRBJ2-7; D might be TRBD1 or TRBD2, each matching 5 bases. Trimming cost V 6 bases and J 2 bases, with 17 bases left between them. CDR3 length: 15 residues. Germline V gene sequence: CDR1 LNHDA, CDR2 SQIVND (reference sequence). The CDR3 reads CASRGDGQSAYEQYF. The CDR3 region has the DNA TGTGCCAGTAGAGGGGACGGACAATCAGCCTACGAGCAGTACTTC.

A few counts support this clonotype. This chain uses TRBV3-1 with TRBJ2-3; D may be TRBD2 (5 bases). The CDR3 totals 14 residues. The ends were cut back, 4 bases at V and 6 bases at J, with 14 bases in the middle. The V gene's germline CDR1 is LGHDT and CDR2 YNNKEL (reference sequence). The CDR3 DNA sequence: TGTGCCAGCAGCCCGCGGGCCCCGAGGGATACGCAGTATTTT. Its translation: CASSPRAPRDTQYF.

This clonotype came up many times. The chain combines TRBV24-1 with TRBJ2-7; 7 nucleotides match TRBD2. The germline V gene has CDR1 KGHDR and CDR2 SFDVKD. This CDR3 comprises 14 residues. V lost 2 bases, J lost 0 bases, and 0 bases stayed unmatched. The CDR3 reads CATSDSSGSYEQYF. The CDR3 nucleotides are TGTGCCACCAGTGATTCTAGCGGCTCCTACGAGCAGTACTTC.

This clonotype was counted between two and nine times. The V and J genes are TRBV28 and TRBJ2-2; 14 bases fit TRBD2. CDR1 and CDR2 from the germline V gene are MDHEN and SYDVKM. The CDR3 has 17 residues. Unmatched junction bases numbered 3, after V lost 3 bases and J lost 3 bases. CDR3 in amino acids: CASSLGLAGVYTGELFF. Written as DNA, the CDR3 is TGTGCCAGCAGTTTGGGACTAGCGGGAGTATACACCGGGGAGCTGTTTTTT.

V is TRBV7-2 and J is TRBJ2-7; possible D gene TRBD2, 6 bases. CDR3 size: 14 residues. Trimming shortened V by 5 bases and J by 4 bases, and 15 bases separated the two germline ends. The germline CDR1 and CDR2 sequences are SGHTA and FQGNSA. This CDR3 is CASSPTAGHYEQYF. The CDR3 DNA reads TGTGCCAGCAGCCCGACAGCGGGTCATTACGAGCAGTACTTC.

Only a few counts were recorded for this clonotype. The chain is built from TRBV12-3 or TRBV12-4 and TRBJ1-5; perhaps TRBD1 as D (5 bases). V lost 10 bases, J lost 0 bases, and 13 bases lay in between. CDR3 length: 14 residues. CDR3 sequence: CATMWGGSNQPQHF. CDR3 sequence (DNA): TGTGCCACCATGTGGGGGGGTAGCAATCAGCCCCAGCATTTT.

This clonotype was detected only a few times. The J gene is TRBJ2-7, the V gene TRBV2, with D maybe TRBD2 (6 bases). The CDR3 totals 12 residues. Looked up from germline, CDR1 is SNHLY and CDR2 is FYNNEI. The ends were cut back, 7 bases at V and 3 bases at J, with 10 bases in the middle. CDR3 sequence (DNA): TGTGCCAGCATGGTGCGGGACTACGAGCAGTACGTC. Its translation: CASMVRDYEQYV.

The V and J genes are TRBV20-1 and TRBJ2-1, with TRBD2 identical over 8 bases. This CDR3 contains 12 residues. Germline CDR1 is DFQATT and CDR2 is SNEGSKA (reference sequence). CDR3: CSWTSSSNEQFF. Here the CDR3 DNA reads TGCAGCTGGACTAGCTCCAGCAATGAGCAGTTCTTC.

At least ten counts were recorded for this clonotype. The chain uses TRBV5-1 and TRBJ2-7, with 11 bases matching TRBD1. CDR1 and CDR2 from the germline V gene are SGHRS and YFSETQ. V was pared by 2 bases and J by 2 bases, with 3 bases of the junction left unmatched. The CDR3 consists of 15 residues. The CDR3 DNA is TGCGCCAGCAGCTTAGAGGGACAGGGGGCCTACGAGCAGTACTTC. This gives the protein CASSLEGQGAYEQYF.

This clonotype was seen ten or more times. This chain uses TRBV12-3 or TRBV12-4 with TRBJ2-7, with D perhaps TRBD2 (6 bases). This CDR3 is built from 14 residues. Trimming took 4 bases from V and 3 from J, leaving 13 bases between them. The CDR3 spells CASSSTRKGYEQYF. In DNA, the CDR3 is TGTGCCAGCAGTTCGACTAGAAAGGGCTACGAGCAGTACTTC.

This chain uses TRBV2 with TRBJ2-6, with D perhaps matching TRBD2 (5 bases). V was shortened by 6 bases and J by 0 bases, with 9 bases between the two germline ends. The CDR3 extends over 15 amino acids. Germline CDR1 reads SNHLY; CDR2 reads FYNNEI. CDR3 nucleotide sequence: TGTGCCAGCAGGGTTGAGGGCTCTGGGGCCAACGTCCTGACTTTC. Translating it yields CASRVEGSGANVLTF.

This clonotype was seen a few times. The CDR3 reads CASSRPGQGAGEQYF. For the CDR3, the DNA is TGTGCCAGCAGCCGACCGGGACAGGGGGCGGGCGAGCAGTACTTC. The chain recombines TRBV11-3 with TRBJ2-7, with TRBD1 matching over 12 bases. Trimming cost V 5 bases and J 6 bases; bases outside gene matches: 8. The CDR3 length is 15 residues. The germline CDR1 and CDR2 sequences are SGHNT and YENEEA.

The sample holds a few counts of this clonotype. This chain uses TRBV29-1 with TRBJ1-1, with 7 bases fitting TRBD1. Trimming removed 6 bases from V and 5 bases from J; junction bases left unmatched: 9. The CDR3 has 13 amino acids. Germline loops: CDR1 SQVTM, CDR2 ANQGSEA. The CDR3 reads CSVGTAPRTEAFF. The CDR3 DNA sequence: TGCAGCGTAGGGACAGCCCCCAGGACTGAAGCTTTCTTT.